The TCR beta chain described here comes from a study of blood T cell repertoires in COVID-19. Study context: Specimens from acute and convalescent COVID-19 originated in the United States, Italy and Spain.

Per the germline V gene, CDR1 is MDHEN and CDR2 is SYDVKM. V shed 7 bases and J 3 bases; nucleotides not matched to a gene: 7. The CDR3 is 15 amino acids. In the original processing: Nucleated cell counts were estimated from reference gene primer amplification. Produced via immunoSEQ multiplex PCR; TCRdb's table is partial and in-frame only. D and trimming were read from the DNA, whereas the V and J calls and clone size are those reported in that table. The sample yields more than 200,000 clones, 88% seen once. Study members were between roughly 18 and 100 years old and lived in 24 US regions. Participants classified as exposed had met a COVID-19 case within 2 weeks before study entry.

Specimen: PBMCs or T cells enriched from blood (not recorded which). V is TRBV28 and J is TRBJ1-5; 9 bases are a match to TRBD1. This receptor was identified in a woman in her 30s who had been exposed to COVID-19. CDR3 sequence (DNA): TGTGCCAGCACCCCCGGGACAGGGAACAATCAGCCCCAGCATTTT. Translating it yields CASTPGTGNNQPQHF.